This T cell receptor (beta chain) was sequenced for a study of T cell responses to AZD1222 COVID-19 vaccine. Profiling relied on immunoSEQ multiplex PCR, and the TCRdb table lists in-frame clones only, not all of them. The table lists some 150,000 clones, about 93% of them singletons, with about 3.3% in the top ten. V dropped 6 bases and J dropped 0; count of bases not matched to a gene: 11. The CDR3 extends over 18 amino acids. In germline, CDR1 is SGHVS, CDR2 FQNEAQ. This clonotype was obtained from an adult who received the AZD1222 COVID-19 vaccine. The sequencing here drew on peripheral blood, taken 28 days after the second AZD1222 dose. The chain carries TRBV7-8 and TRBJ1-6; 7 bases align to TRBD1. The CDR3 DNA reads as TGTGCCAGCAGTGCTACGGACAGGACGAGCTCCTATAATTCACCCCTCCACTTT. Translated: CASSATDRTSSYNSPLHF.